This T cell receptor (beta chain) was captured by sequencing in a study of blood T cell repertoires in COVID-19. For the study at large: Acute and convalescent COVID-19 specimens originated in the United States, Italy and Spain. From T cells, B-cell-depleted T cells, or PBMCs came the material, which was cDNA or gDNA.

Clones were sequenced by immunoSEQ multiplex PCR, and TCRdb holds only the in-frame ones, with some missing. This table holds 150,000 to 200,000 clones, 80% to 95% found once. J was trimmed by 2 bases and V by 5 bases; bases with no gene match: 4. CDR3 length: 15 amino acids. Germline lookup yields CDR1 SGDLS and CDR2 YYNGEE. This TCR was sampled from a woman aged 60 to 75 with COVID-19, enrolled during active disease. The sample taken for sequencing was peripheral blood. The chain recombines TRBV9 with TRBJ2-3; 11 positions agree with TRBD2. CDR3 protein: CASSRTSGYTDTQYF. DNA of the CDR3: TGTGCCAGCAGTAGGACTAGCGGGTACACAGATACGCAGTATTTT. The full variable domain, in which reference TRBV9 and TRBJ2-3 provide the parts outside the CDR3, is DSGVTQTPKHLITATGQRVTLRCSPRSGDLSVYWYQQSLDQGLQFLIQYYNGEERAKGNILERFSAQQFPDLHSELNLSSLELGDSALYFCASSRTSGYTDTQYFGPGTRLTVL.